The 26 T cell receptor beta chains listed next were all sequenced from one sample in a study of early T cells in non-severe SARS-CoV-2 infection. MiXCR, run by TCRdb on the 5' RACE reads, gives a single entry per CDR3 protein. The sample shows about 36,000 distinct CDR3 sequences, less than 7.5% of them seen only once. The sequences come from whole blood, collected at baseline. These receptors all stem from an adult who was a healthcare worker with PCR-confirmed SARS-CoV-2 infection or an uninfected control (not recorded which).

There are a few counts of this clonotype. V is TRBV27 and J is TRBJ2-7; 8 nucleotides agree with TRBD2. With V trimmed by 0 bases and J by 1 base, 8 bases remained unmatched. Germline V lookup: CDR1 MNHEY, CDR2 SMNVEV (reference sequence). The CDR3 runs 17 residues. The CDR3 nucleotides read TGTGCCAGCAGTTTATCGTCAGCGGGAGCCCAATCCTACGAGCAGTACTTC. It yields the protein CASSLSSAGAQSYEQYF.

Many counts were recorded for this clonotype. The V gene is TRBV24-1, the J gene TRBJ2-5; D unresolved. V was shortened by 7 bases and J by 0 bases, with 14 bases between the two germline ends. CDR3 length: 15 amino acids. Germline V CDR1 and CDR2: KGHDR, SFDVKD. This CDR3 reads CATSKTTRYQETQYF. DNA of the CDR3: TGTGCCACCAGCAAGACGACAAGGTACCAAGAGACCCAGTACTTC.

This chain connects TRBV24-1 to TRBJ2-1, with D perhaps matching TRBD1 (6 bases). CDR3 length: 18 residues. CDR1 KGHDR and CDR2 SFDVKD come from the germline V gene. Trimming pared 4 bases from V and 5 bases from J, leaving 23 bases between. As DNA, the CDR3 is TGTGCCACCAGTGACCAAAACGTGGGACATCCGAATCACAATGAGCAGTTCTTC. Protein: CATSDQNVGHPNHNEQFF.

This clonotype was detected many times. The V gene is TRBV19, the J gene TRBJ1-6; a weak D match, TRBD1 (5 bases). CDR1 is LNHDA and CDR2 is SQIVND in the germline V gene (reference sequence). With 8 bases removed from V and 6 bases from J, the gap between germline ends came to 8 bases. The CDR3 runs 12 residues. CDR3 residues: CASDSPNSPLHF. The CDR3 bases are TGTGCCAGTGACAGCCCTAATTCACCCCTCCACTTT.

The rearrangement uses TRBV6-1 and TRBJ1-6; perhaps TRBD1 as D (5 bases). Trimming shortened V by 7 bases and J by 19 bases, and 26 bases separated the two germline ends. Per germline, CDR1 MNHNS and CDR2 SASEGT. The CDR3 sequence is 14 residues long. CDR3 residues: CASTAGGSTADSHF. The CDR3 nucleotides read TGTGCCAGCACCGCCGGGGGATCGACCGCCGACTCGCACTTT.

This clonotype was picked up many times. The chain is built from TRBV7-9 and TRBJ1-1; D is uncertain. The V end lost 1 base, the J end lost 1 base, and 10 bases lay between the germline ends. The CDR3 spans 15 residues. Germline CDR1 reads SEHNR; CDR2 reads FQNEAQ (reference sequence). In nucleotides, the CDR3 is TGTGCCAGCAGCTTAGGGCGAGTGGAGAACACTGAAGCTTTCTTT. Its translation: CASSLGRVENTEAFF.

This clonotype was picked up a small number of times. CDR3 bases: TGTGCCACTTCCAGGGTCTCGCGGGAGACCCAGTACTTC. It is translated as CATSRVSRETQYF. The chain links TRBV28 to TRBJ2-5; perhaps TRBD1 as D (5 bases). Germline CDR1 reads MDHEN; CDR2 reads SYDVKM. Trimming cost V 10 bases and J 5 bases, with 17 bases left between them. This CDR3 comprises 13 residues. Full variable domain (remainder filled in from reference TRBV28 and TRBJ2-5): DVKVTQSSRYLVKRTGEKVFLECVQDMDHENMFWYRQDPGLGLRLIYFSYDVKMKEKGDIPEGYSVSREKKERFSLILESASTNQTSMYLCATSRVSRETQYFGPGTRLLVL.

Ten or more counts support this clonotype. J is TRBJ2-7 and V is TRBV20-1; perhaps TRBD1 as D (6 bases). V dropped 7 bases and J dropped 2 bases, with 12 bases sitting between them. The CDR3 runs 12 residues. Per germline, CDR1 DFQATT and CDR2 SNEGSKA (reference sequence). In nucleotides, the CDR3 is TGCAGTGGGACGGGACAAACCTACGAGCAGTACTTC. This sequence encodes CSGTGQTYEQYF.

In its sample, this clonotype was seen a few times. The J gene is TRBJ2-1, the V gene TRBV6-1; D uncertain. The CDR3 extends over 14 amino acids. Trimming removed 7 bases at V and 5 bases at J, with 15 bases between. CDR1 is MNHNS and CDR2 is SASEGT in the germline V gene. CDR3 sequence: CASKGVVSHNEQFF. The CDR3 nucleotides are TGTGCCAGCAAAGGAGTAGTTAGTCACAATGAGCAGTTCTTC.

This clonotype was recorded many times. This chain links TRBV30 with TRBJ1-2; D call uncertain. Trimming took off 4 bases at V and 8 bases at J, with 14 bases between the two ends. Germline V lookup: CDR1 GTSNPN, CDR2 SVGIG (reference sequence). CDR3 length: 12 amino acids. CDR3 amino acids: CAWKGGGDGYTF. The CDR3 DNA is TGTGCCTGGAAGGGAGGCGGTGACGGCTACACCTTC. Supplemented by reference TRBV30 and TRBJ1-2, the full variable domain reads SQTIHQWPATLVQPVGSPLSLECTVEGTSNPNLYWYRQAAGRGLQLLFYSVGIGQISSEVPQNLSASRPQDRQFILSSKKLLLSDSGFYLCAWKGGGDGYTFGSGTRLTVV.

This clonotype appeared many times. The chain recombines TRBV6-5 with TRBJ2-3, with 9 bases that match TRBD1. V dropped 5 bases and J dropped 0; count of bases not matched to a gene: 9. This CDR3 contains 17 residues. Germline CDR1 and CDR2: MNHEY and SVGAGI. Written as DNA, the CDR3 is TGTGCCAGCAGTCCCCGGGACAGGGAAACTAGCACAGATACGCAGTATTTT. Its protein is CASSPRDRETSTDTQYF.

V and J are TRBV12-3 or TRBV12-4 and TRBJ2-4; TRBD1 or TRBD2 may be the D gene (5 bases each). This CDR3 has 17 amino acids. V was pared by 7 bases and J by 1 base, with 20 bases between. CDR3 DNA: TGTGCCAGCACCCGGTGGGGGTCCGGGGTTGCCAAAAACATTCAGTACTTC. This codes for CASTRWGSGVAKNIQYF.

This clonotype was counted a few times. V usage is TRBV7-9 and J usage is TRBJ1-4; D gene ambiguous. The V end was cut by 5 bases, the J end by 7 bases, with 17 bases between. There are 15 residues in the CDR3. Germline V CDR1 and CDR2: SEHNR, FQNEAQ (reference sequence). In DNA form, the CDR3 reads TGTGCCAGCAGCAACCCGACTGGGTTAGTTGAAAAACTGTTTTTT. Encoded protein: CASSNPTGLVEKLFF.

The rearrangement uses TRBV3-1 and TRBJ2-3, with TRBD2 matching over 14 bases. With V trimmed by 0 bases and J by 5 bases, 7 bases remained unmatched. The V gene's germline CDR1 is LGHDT and CDR2 YNNKEL (reference sequence). The CDR3 contains 18 residues. CDR3 DNA: TGTGCCAGCAGCCAAGACTCGGGACTAGCGGGAGCCGGAGATACGCAGTATTTT. As protein: CASSQDSGLAGAGDTQYF.

J is TRBJ2-7 and V is TRBV6-6, with a possible D match to TRBD2 (6 bases). From germline, CDR1 is MNHNY and CDR2 SVGAGI (reference sequence). There are 12 residues in the CDR3. CDR3 sequence (DNA): TGTGCTTCGTGCGGGGTTACCTACGAGCAGTACTTC. It specifies CASCGVTYEQYF.

This clonotype was detected ten times or more. V and J are TRBV6-1 and TRBJ1-4, with 9 nucleotides matching TRBD1. Germline V CDR1 and CDR2: MNHNS, SASEGT. Losses at the gene ends were 7 bases for V and 7 bases for J; bases not matched to a gene: 7. The CDR3 length is 14 residues. This CDR3 is CASNRDRDGEKLFF. DNA for the CDR3: TGTGCCAGCAACAGGGACAGGGACGGTGAAAAACTGTTTTTT.

This clonotype is deemed medium-sized. The chain joins TRBV6-5 to TRBJ2-1; TRBD2 matches 8 bases. CDR3 size: 14 residues. The germline V gene encodes CDR1 MNHEY and CDR2 SVGAGI. V lost 7 bases, J lost 6 bases, and 8 bases stayed unmatched. The CDR3, as DNA: TGTGCCAGCAAATTGGCGGGAGGATCCAATGAGCAGTTCTTC. Amino acid sequence: CASKLAGGSNEQFF.

The sample holds many counts of this clonotype. The rearrangement links TRBV20-1 to TRBJ1-6; 7 bases fit TRBD1. Germline assignment: CDR1 DFQATT and CDR2 SNEGSKA (reference sequence). J gave up 6 bases and V 6 bases, and 5 bases lay outside the gene matches. There are 13 residues in the CDR3. The CDR3 region is CSAWGQSNSPLHF. The CDR3 DNA is TGCAGTGCATGGGGACAGTCTAATTCACCCCTCCACTTT.

This clonotype was counted only a few times. The V gene is TRBV5-1, the J gene TRBJ2-2; tentatively, D is TRBD2 (5 bases). There are 18 residues in the CDR3. The germline V and J ends were trimmed by 4 bases and 4 bases, with 23 bases remaining between them. CDR1 and CDR2 (germline): SGHRS, YFSETQ. CDR3 nucleotides: TGCGCCAGCAGCATCCGAACGGACGGAACACGGGGCACCGGGGAGCTGTTTTTT. Amino acid sequence: CASSIRTDGTRGTGELFF.

This clonotype was seen more than once but under ten times. This chain links TRBV3-1 with TRBJ2-1; TRBD2 aligns across 8 bases. The CDR3 totals 18 residues. V shed 2 bases, J shed 5 bases, and the junction held 14 bases outside the gene matches. Germline V gene lookup returns CDR1 LGHDT and CDR2 YNNKEL (reference sequence). In DNA form, the CDR3 reads TGTGCCAGCAGCCAACAAGGCCGGAAAGCGGGAGTCCACAATGAGCAGTTCTTC. It yields the protein CASSQQGRKAGVHNEQFF.

The table lists this clonotype with many counts. The V gene is TRBV12-3 or TRBV12-4, the J gene TRBJ2-7; TRBD1 agrees at 9 bases. The CDR3 contains 13 residues. Trimming cost V 3 bases and J 4 bases; bases outside gene matches: 1. The CDR3 protein is CASSFGQGYEQYF. Written as DNA, the CDR3 is TGTGCCAGCAGTTTCGGACAGGGGTACGAGCAGTACTTC.

The CDR3 DNA follows: TGTGCCAGCAGTTTAGTCGCGACTGAAGCTTTCTTT. Its translation: CASSLVATEAFF. The chain carries TRBV12-3 or TRBV12-4 and TRBJ1-1; no clear D gene. The CDR3 is made up of 12 amino acids. The germline V and J ends were trimmed by 1 base and 5 bases, with 5 bases remaining between them.

In its sample, this clonotype was seen a few times. The chain employs TRBV3-1 and TRBJ2-7; TRBD2 agrees at 9 bases. This CDR3 is 15 amino acids long. The junction had 8 bases not matched to a gene; V was cut back by 4 bases and J by 4 bases. Germline loops: CDR1 LGHDT, CDR2 YNNKEL (reference sequence). CDR3 bases: TGTGCCAGCAGCCGACCTAGCGGGGTAATATACGAGCAGTACTTC. This encodes CASSRPSGVIYEQYF.

This clonotype was counted between two and nine times. The chain uses TRBV11-2 and TRBJ2-7, with 9 bases matching TRBD1. Germline V lookup: CDR1 SGHAT, CDR2 FQNNGV. CDR3 size: 16 residues. V lost 5 bases to trimming and J lost 0 bases; unmatched junction nucleotides: 8. The CDR3 is CASSAGQGPGSYEQYF. The CDR3 region has the DNA TGTGCCAGCAGCGCAGGACAGGGGCCAGGCTCCTACGAGCAGTACTTC.

This clonotype is medium-sized. The genes are TRBV2 and TRBJ1-5; 8 positions match TRBD1. Germline lookup yields CDR1 SNHLY and CDR2 FYNNEI. CDR3 size: 15 residues. Trimming at V came to 4 bases and at J to 1 base, leaving 3 bases not matched to a gene. The CDR3 sequence: CASSGQGWSNQPQHF. The CDR3 coding sequence is TGTGCCAGCAGTGGACAGGGGTGGAGCAATCAGCCCCAGCATTTT.

J is TRBJ2-3 and V is TRBV24-1, with D possibly being TRBD1 (5 bases). Germline V gene sequence: CDR1 KGHDR, CDR2 SFDVKD. The CDR3 is made up of 15 amino acids. Between the trimmed V and J ends, which lost 3 bases and 0 bases, there was a span of 9 bases. DNA of the CDR3: TGTGCCACCAGTGATGGACAACCTAGCACAGATACGCAGTATTTT. Amino acids: CATSDGQPSTDTQYF.